This T cell receptor (beta chain) derives from a study of T cell responses to AZD1222 COVID-19 vaccine. At the level of the study: Whether given at about 4 or about 12 weeks, second doses were pooled. Study-wide findings and caveats: Of the AZD1222 recipients, only five to seven were seropositive at baseline. Among the donors, most were white British and more were female, and clonal diversity was possibly underestimated. Repertoire samples came only from after the peak T cell response.

Method: immunoSEQ multiplex PCR; TCRdb's copy keeps in-frame clones and lacks some. The sample lists over 110,000 clones, roughly 90% occurring once. V lost 2 bases, J lost 3 bases, and 14 bases lay in between. Germline CDR1 KGHSH, CDR2 LQKENI. The CDR3 is 17 amino acids. In the case of this clone: What it binds is not known.

The specimen comprised peripheral blood, sampled on day 0 of AZD1222 vaccination. The sequence derives from an adult in good health. The chain joins TRBV18 to TRBJ2-6, with D maybe TRBD2 (6 bases). The CDR3: CASSPETGLGGANVLTF. In nucleotides, the CDR3 is TGTGCCAGCTCACCAGAAACGGGACTTGGTGGGGCCAACGTCCTGACTTTC.